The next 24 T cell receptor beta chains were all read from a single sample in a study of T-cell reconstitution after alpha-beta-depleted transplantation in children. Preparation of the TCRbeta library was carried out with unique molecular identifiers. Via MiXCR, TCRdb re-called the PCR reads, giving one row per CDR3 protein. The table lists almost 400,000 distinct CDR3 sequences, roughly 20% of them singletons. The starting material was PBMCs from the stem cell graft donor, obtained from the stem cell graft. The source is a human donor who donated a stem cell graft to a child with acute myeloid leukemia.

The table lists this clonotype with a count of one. The CDR3 protein is CASSLTGRGSGSRNEQYF. CDR3 nucleotides: TGTGCCAGCAGCTTAACAGGAAGAGGTAGCGGGAGCCGCAACGAGCAGTACTTC. The chain recombines TRBV11-2 with TRBJ2-7; 9 nucleotides align to TRBD2. CDR3 length equals 18 residues. V was pared by 2 bases and J by 5 bases, with 16 bases of the junction left unmatched. Looked up from germline, CDR1 is SGHAT and CDR2 is FQNNGV.

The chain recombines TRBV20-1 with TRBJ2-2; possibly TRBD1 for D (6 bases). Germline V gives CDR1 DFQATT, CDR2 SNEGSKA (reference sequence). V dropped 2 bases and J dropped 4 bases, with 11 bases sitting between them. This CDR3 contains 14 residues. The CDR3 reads CSARRNRATGELFF. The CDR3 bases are TGCAGTGCTAGACGAAACAGGGCCACCGGGGAGCTGTTTTTT.

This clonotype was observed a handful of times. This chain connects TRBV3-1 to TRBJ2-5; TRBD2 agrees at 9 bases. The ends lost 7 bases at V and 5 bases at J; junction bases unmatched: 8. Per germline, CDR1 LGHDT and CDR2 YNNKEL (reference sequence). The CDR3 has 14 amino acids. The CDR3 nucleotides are TGTGCCAGCAACAGTCCCGGGACTAGCGAGACCCAGTACTTC. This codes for CASNSPGTSETQYF.

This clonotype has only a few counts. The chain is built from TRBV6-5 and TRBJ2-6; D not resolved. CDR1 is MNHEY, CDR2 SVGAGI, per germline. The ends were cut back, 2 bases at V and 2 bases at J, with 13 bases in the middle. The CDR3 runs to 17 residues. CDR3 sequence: CASSYGFAVAGANVLTF. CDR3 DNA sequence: TGTGCCAGCAGTTACGGGTTTGCGGTGGCTGGGGCCAACGTCCTGACTTTC.

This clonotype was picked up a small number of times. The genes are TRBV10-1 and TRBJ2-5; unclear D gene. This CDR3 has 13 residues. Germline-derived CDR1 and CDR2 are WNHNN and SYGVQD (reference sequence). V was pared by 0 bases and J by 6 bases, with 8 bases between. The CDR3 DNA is TGCGCCAGCAGTGAGTCGACCGACCAGACCCAGTACTTC. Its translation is CASSESTDQTQYF.

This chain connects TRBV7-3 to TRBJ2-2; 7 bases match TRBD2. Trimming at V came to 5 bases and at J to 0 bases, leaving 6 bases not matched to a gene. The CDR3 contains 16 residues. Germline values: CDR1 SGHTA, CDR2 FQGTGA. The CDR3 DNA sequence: TGTGCCAGCAGCACGAACGGGGGGACGAACACCGGGGAGCTGTTTTTT. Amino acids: CASSTNGGTNTGELFF.

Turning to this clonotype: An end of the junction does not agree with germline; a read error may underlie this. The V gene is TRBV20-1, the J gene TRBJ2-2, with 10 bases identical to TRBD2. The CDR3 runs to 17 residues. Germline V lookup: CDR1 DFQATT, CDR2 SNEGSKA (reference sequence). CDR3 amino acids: CCARDRKREGRTGELFF. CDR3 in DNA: TGCTGTGCTAGAGATCGGAAGCGGGAGGGCCGTACCGGGGAGCTGTTTTTT.

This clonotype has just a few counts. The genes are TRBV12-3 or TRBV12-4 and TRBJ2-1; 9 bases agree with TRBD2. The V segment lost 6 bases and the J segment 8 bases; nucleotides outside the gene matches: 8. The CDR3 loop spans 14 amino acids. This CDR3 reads CASSPSGKFDEQFF. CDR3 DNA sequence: TGTGCCAGCAGCCCTAGCGGGAAGTTCGATGAGCAGTTCTTC.

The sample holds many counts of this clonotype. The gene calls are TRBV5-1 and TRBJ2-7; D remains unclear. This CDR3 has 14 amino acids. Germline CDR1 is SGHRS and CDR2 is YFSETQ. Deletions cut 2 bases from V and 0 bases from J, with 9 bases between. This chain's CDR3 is CASSLMESSYEQYF. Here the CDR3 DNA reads TGCGCCAGCAGCTTAATGGAAAGCTCCTACGAGCAGTACTTC. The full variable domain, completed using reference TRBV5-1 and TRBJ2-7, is KAGVTQTPRYLIKTRGQQVTLSCSPISGHRSVSWYQQTPGQGLQFLFEYFSETQRNKGNFPGRFSGRQFSNSRSEMNVSTLELGDSALYLCASSLMESSYEQYFGPGTRLTVT.

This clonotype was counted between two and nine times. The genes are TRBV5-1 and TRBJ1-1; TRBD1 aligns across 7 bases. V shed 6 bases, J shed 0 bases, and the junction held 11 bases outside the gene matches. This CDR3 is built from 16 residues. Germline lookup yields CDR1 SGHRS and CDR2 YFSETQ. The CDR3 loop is CASNHLGTDMNTEAFF. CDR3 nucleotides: TGCGCCAGCAACCATCTTGGGACAGACATGAACACTGAAGCTTTCTTT.

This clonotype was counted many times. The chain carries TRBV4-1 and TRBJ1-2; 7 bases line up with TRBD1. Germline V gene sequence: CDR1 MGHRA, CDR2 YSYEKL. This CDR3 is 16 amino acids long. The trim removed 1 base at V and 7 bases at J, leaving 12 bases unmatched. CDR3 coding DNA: TGCGCCAGCAGCCAAGTAAGGGAGGGGGCCATTTTTGGCTACACCTTC. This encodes CASSQVREGAIFGYTF.

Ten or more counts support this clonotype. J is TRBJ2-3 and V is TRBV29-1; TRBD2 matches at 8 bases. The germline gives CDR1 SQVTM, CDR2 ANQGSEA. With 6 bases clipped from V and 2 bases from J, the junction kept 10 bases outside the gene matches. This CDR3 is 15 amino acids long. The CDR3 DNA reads TGCAGCGTGGAAACGGGAGGGTCTCCCACAGATACGCAGTATTTT. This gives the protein CSVETGGSPTDTQYF.

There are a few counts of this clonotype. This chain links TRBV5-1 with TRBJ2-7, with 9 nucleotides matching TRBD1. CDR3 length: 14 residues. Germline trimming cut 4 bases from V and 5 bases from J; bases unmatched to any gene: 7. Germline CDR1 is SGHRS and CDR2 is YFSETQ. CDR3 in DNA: TGCGCCAGCAGCCTGGGACAGGGATTTCACGAGCAGTACTTC. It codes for CASSLGQGFHEQYF.

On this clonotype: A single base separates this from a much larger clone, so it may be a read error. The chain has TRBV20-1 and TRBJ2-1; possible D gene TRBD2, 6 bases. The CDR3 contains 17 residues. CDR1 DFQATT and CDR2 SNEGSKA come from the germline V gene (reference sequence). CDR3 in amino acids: CCARDCSRDFLNNEQFF. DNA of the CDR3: TGCTGTGCTAGAGACTGTAGCCGGGACTTCCTAAACAATGAGCAGTTCTTC.

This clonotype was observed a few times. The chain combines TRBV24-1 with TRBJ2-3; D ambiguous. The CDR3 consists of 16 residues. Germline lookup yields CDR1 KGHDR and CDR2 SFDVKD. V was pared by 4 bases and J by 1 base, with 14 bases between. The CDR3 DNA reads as TGTGCCACCAGTGACACGGCCGGTACCCGCACAGATACGCAGTATTTT. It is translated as CATSDTAGTRTDTQYF.

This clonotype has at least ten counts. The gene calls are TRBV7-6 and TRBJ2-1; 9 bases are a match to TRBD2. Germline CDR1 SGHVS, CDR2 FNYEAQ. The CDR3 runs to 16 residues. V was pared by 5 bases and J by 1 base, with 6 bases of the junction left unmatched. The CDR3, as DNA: TGTGCCAGCAGCCGCAGACTAGCGGAGTCCTACAATGAGCAGTTCTTC. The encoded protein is CASSRRLAESYNEQFF.

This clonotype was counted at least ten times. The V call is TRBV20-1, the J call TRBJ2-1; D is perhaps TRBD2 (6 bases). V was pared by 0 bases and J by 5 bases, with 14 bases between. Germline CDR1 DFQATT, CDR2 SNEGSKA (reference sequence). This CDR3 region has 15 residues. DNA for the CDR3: TGCAGTGCTAGAGATCACGGACTATCCCACAATGAGCAGTTCTTC. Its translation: CSARDHGLSHNEQFF.

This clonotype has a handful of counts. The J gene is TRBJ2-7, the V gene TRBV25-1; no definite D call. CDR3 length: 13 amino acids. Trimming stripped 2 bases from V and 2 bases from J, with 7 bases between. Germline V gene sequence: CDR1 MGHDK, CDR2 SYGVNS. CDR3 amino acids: CASSETGTYEQYF. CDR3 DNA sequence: TGTGCCAGCAGTGAAACTGGGACCTACGAGCAGTACTTC.

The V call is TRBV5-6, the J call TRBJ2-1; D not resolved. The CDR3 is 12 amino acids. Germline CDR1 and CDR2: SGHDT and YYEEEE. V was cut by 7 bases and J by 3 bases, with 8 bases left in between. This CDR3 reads CASAVVYNEQFF. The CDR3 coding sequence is TGTGCCAGCGCGGTGGTCTACAATGAGCAGTTCTTC. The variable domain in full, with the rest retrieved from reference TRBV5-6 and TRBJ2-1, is DAGVTQSPTHLIKTRGQQVTLRCSPKSGHDTVSWYQQALGQGPQFIFQYYEEEERQRGNFPDRFSGHQFPNYSSELNVNALLLGDSALYLCASAVVYNEQFFGPGTRLTVL.

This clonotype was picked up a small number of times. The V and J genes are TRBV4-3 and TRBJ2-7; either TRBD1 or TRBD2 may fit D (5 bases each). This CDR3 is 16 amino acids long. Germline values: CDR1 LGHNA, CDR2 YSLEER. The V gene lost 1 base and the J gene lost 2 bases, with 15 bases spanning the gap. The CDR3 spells CASSQGRSLGAYEQYF. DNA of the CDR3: TGCGCCAGCAGCCAAGGTCGTTCGCTGGGGGCCTACGAGCAGTACTTC.

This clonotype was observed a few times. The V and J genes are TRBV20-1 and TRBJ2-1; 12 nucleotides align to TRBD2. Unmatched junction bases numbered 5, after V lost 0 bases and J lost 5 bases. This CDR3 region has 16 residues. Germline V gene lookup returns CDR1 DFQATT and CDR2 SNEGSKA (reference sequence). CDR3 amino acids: CSARDLRLAGDNEQFF. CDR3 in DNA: TGCAGTGCTAGAGATCTCAGACTAGCGGGAGACAATGAGCAGTTCTTC.

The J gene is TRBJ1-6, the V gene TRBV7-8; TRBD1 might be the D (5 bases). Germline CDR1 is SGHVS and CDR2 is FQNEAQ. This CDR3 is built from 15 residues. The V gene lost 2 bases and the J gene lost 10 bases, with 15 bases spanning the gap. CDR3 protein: CASSLQLGRGSPLHF. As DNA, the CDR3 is TGTGCCAGCAGCTTACAACTCGGAAGGGGATCACCCCTCCACTTT.

CDR3 in amino acids: CATRPLATNEKLFF. CDR3 in DNA: TGTGCCACTAGACCGCTTGCAACTAATGAAAAACTGTTTTTT. The genes are TRBV10-3 and TRBJ1-4; D call uncertain. The CDR3 length is 14 residues. The germline CDR1 and CDR2 sequences are ENHRY and SYGVKD. V lost 10 bases to trimming and J lost 0 bases, with 12 bases between them.

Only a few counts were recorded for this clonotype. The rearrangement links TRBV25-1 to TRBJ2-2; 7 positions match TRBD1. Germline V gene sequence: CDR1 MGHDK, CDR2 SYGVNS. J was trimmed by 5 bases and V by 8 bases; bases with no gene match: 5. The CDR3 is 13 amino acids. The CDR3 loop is CASVEGATGELFF. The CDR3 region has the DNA TGTGCCAGCGTAGAGGGGGCAACCGGGGAGCTGTTTTTT.